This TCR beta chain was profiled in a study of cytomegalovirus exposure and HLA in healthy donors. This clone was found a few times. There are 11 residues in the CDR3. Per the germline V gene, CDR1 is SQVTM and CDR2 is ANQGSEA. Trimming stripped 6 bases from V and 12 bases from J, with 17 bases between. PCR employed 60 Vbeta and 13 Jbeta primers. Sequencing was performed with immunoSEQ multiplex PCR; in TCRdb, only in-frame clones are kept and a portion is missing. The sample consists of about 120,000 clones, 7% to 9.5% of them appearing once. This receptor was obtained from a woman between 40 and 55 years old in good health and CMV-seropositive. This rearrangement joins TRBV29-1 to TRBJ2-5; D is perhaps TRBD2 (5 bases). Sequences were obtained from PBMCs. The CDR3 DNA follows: TGCAGCGTGGCTACATTAGCGAGAGAGTACTTC. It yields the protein CSVATLAREYF.